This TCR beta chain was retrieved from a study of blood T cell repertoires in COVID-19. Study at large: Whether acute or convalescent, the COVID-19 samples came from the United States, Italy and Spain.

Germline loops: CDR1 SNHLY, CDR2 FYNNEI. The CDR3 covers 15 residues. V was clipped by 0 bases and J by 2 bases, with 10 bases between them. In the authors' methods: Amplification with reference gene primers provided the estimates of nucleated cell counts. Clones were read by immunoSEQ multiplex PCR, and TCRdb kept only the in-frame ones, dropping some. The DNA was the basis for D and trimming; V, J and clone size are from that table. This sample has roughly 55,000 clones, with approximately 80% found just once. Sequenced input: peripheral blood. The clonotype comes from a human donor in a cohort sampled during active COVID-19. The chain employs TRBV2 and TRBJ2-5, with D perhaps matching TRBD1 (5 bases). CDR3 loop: CASSEATAAQETQYF. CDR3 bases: TGTGCCAGCAGTGAAGCGACAGCAGCTCAAGAGACCCAGTACTTC.